The entry below gives a single T cell receptor (beta chain) sequence along with its context. The antigen remains unidentified. J gave up 6 bases and V 5 bases, and 8 bases lay outside the gene matches. CDR1 and CDR2 from the germline V gene are SGHTA and FQGNSA. This CDR3 contains 16 residues. These data are taken from a study of beta chain features in type 1 diabetes. Study-wide results and limits: All four CD4+ subsets of Type 1 diabetes patients contained TCRB CDR3s that were moderately but significantly shorter.

Investigators reverse transcribed all isolated RNA, so they sequenced expressed TCRB transcripts. Deep immunoSEQ sequencing covered naive, central memory and regulatory T cell samples. The repertoire was sequenced with immunoSEQ multiplex PCR; TCRdb's copy has only in-frame clones and lacks some. The profile shows over 100,000 clones, 16% of them singletons. The chain is built from TRBV7-2 and TRBJ2-5; TRBD2 agrees at 14 bases. The source material was central memory CD4+ T cells from blood. This sequence was found in a young man with type 1 diabetes. In DNA form, the CDR3 reads TGTGCCAGCAGCCCAACGACTAGCGGGGGGGCTAAGACCCAGTACTTC. It is translated as CASSPTTSGGAKTQYF.